These 16 T cell receptor beta chains were sequenced from one sample in a study of cytomegalovirus exposure and HLA in healthy donors. The PCR employed 60 Vbeta primers together with 13 Jbeta primers. The repertoire was sequenced with immunoSEQ multiplex PCR; TCRdb's copy has only in-frame clones and lacks some. This sample has roughly 160,000 clones, with roughly 85% found just once. The sample consisted of PBMCs. These receptors originate from a middle-aged man in good health and CMV-seropositive.

This clone has a handful of counts. The chain carries TRBV6-5 and TRBJ1-1; a possible D gene is TRBD1 (5 bases). The CDR3 length is 15 residues. V shed 0 bases and J shed 1 base, with 9 bases lying between them. From germline, CDR1 is MNHEY and CDR2 SVGAGI. CDR3 DNA sequence: TGTGCCAGCAGTTACTCTTTTACAGGGAACACTGAAGCTTTCTTT. It encodes CASSYSFTGNTEAFF.

The chain employs TRBV7-9 and TRBJ2-5, with 8 nucleotides matching TRBD1. Trimming took 2 bases from V and 4 from J; bases not matched to a gene: 9. This CDR3 contains 16 residues. Per the germline V gene, CDR1 is SEHNR and CDR2 is FQNEAQ (reference sequence). The CDR3: CASSLLRGPGRETQYF. The CDR3 DNA sequence: TGTGCCAGCAGCTTACTCAGGGGGCCCGGTAGAGAGACCCAGTACTTC.

The V call is TRBV7-6, the J call TRBJ2-3; 16 bases match TRBD2. This CDR3 has 22 amino acids. With V trimmed by 2 bases and J by 6 bases, 20 bases remained unmatched. Germline values: CDR1 SGHVS, CDR2 FNYEAQ. This CDR3 is CASSLPTGTSGGADGTRDTQYF. CDR3 nucleotides: TGTGCCAGCAGCTTACCGACTGGGACTAGCGGGGGGGCCGATGGAACTAGGGATACGCAGTATTTT.

This chain joins TRBV29-1 and TRBJ1-2; D is perhaps TRBD1 (5 bases). This CDR3 spans 11 amino acids. Trimming removed 8 bases at V and 6 bases at J, with 13 bases between. The V gene's germline CDR1 is SQVTM and CDR2 ANQGSEA. The CDR3 DNA is TGCAGCCTTGGGGGAGCGAATGGCTACACCTTC. This gives the protein CSLGGANGYTF.

Notes on this clone: Other nucleotide sequences in the sample specify the same CDR3. V gene TRBV2 combines with J gene TRBJ2-4; 11 bases fit TRBD1. V was clipped by 6 bases and J by 1 base; unmatched bases: 2. Per germline, CDR1 SNHLY and CDR2 FYNNEI. The CDR3 extends over 15 amino acids. The CDR3: CASRGQGAAKNIQYF. CDR3 sequence (DNA): TGTGCCAGCAGAGGACAGGGGGCGGCCAAAAACATTCAGTACTTC.

The gene calls are TRBV5-1 and TRBJ1-6; tentatively, D is TRBD1 (5 bases). The CDR3 spans 17 residues. V was trimmed by 0 bases and J by 7 bases, leaving 17 bases between them. Germline lookup yields CDR1 SGHRS and CDR2 YFSETQ. The CDR3, as DNA: TGCGCCAGCAGCTTGGGGCAGGGAGGGGACTCCAATTCACCCCTCCACTTT. It translates to CASSLGQGGDSNSPLHF.

V gene TRBV5-1 combines with J gene TRBJ1-4; D is ambiguous. Germline CDR1 and CDR2: SGHRS and YFSETQ. Trimming left V 4 bases short and J 0 bases short, with 16 bases between. This CDR3 has 17 amino acids. The CDR3 sequence is CASSASTAPATNEKLFF. The CDR3 DNA is TGCGCCAGCAGCGCGAGTACAGCCCCTGCAACTAATGAAAAACTGTTTTTT.

CDR3 nucleotides: TGTGCCAGCAGCCCTGGCAGGGGGGCTAACTATGGCTACACCTTC. This gives the protein CASSPGRGANYGYTF. The chain is built from TRBV13 and TRBJ1-2; 7 positions agree with TRBD1. Trimming took 5 bases from V and 0 from J; bases not matched to a gene: 6. CDR3 length: 15 residues. CDR1 is PRHDT and CDR2 is FYEKMQ in the germline V gene (reference sequence).

This chain connects TRBV18 to TRBJ1-2, with D perhaps TRBD1 (6 bases). CDR1 and CDR2 from the germline V gene are KGHSH and LQKENI. CDR3 length equals 13 residues. Trimming removed 3 bases from V and 8 bases from J, with 13 bases in between. The CDR3 DNA reads as TGTGCCAGCTCACCTCCGACAGGATTCGGCTACACCTTC. Its translation: CASSPPTGFGYTF.

The chain has TRBV7-2 and TRBJ1-2, with TRBD1 matching 8 bases. The germline V gene encodes CDR1 SGHTA and CDR2 FQGNSA. Germline trimming cut 5 bases from V and 14 bases from J; bases unmatched to any gene: 13. This CDR3 has 13 residues. The CDR3 reads CASSPEDRVTGTF. The CDR3 DNA reads TGTGCCAGCAGCCCTGAGGACAGGGTAACGGGGACCTTC.

The chain has TRBV7-9 and TRBJ1-6; a weak D match, TRBD1 (5 bases). The CDR3 spans 15 residues. V lost 5 bases, J lost 1 base, and 9 bases lay in between. In germline, CDR1 is SEHNR, CDR2 FQNEAQ (reference sequence). The CDR3 nucleotides are TGTGCCAGCAGCAAAGGGGCTTCCTATAATTCACCCCTCCACTTT. It specifies CASSKGASYNSPLHF.

This chain joins TRBV18 and TRBJ1-6, with 7 bases fitting TRBD1. The CDR3 extends over 16 amino acids. Germline loops: CDR1 KGHSH, CDR2 LQKENI. Trimming took 0 bases from V and 6 from J; bases not matched to a gene: 5. The CDR3 nucleotides read TGTGCCAGCTCACCACCGGGACAGAGGAGTAATTCACCCCTCCACTTT. This codes for CASSPPGQRSNSPLHF.

Note on this clone: Other DNA sequences in the same sample also yield this CDR3. The rearrangement links TRBV4-2 to TRBJ1-5; TRBD1 is a possible D gene (5 bases). The CDR3 extends over 15 amino acids. CDR1 LGHNA and CDR2 YNFKEQ come from the germline V gene. V lost 0 bases and J lost 0, with 6 bases in between. This CDR3 reads CASSQEQDSNQPQHF. CDR3 DNA sequence: TGTGCCAGCAGCCAAGAACAGGATAGCAATCAGCCCCAGCATTTT.

This clone was counted between two and nine times. The rearrangement joins TRBV6-1 to TRBJ1-1, with TRBD1 identical over 7 bases. This CDR3 region has 14 residues. The germline CDR1 and CDR2 sequences are MNHNS and SASEGT. J was trimmed by 4 bases and V by 3 bases; bases with no gene match: 5. In nucleotides, the CDR3 is TGTGCCAGCAGTGACGCAGGGGGATCCACTGAAGCTTTCTTT. It yields the protein CASSDAGGSTEAFF.

CDR3 nucleotides: TGTGCCAGCAGCTCCCCCTCCACCCGCGGGGGCCTCGGGGAGACCCAGTACTTC. Translating gives CASSSPSTRGGLGETQYF. The rearrangement uses TRBV7-6 and TRBJ2-5; TRBD2 might be the D (7 bases). The length of the CDR3 is 18 residues. The germline V gene encodes CDR1 SGHVS and CDR2 FNYEAQ. The V gene lost 4 bases and the J gene lost 5 bases, with 26 bases spanning the gap.

Only a few counts were recorded for this clone. The CDR3 spells CASSDRTGGNQPQHF. The CDR3 nucleotides are TGTGCCAGCAGTGATAGGACAGGGGGGAATCAGCCCCAGCATTTT. The chain recombines TRBV6-1 with TRBJ1-5, with TRBD1 matching 10 bases. The CDR3 has 15 amino acids. J gave up 4 bases and V 3 bases, and 3 bases lay outside the gene matches. Germline V gives CDR1 MNHNS, CDR2 SASEGT.